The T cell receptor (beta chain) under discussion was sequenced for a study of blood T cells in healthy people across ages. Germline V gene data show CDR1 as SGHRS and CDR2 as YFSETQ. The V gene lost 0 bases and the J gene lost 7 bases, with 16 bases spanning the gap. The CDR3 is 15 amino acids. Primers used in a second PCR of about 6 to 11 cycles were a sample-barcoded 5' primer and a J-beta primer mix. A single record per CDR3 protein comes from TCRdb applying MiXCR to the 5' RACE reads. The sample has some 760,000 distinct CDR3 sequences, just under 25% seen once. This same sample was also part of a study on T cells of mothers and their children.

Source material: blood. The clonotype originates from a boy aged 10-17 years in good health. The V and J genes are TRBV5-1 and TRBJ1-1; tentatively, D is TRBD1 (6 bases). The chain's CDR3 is CASSLAGDNVNEAFF. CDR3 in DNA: TGCGCCAGCAGCTTGGCTGGGGACAACGTGAATGAAGCTTTCTTT.